The following is a T cell receptor (beta chain) sequence with its context. The antigen remains unidentified. These data belong to a study of T cell responses to AZD1222 COVID-19 vaccine. Across the study: Pooling of second doses given at about 4 or about 12 weeks was done.

General observations from the study: Mapped onto spike, vaccine-associated CD4 TCRs spanned it and were dominant at 160-218 and 743-854.

Sequencing used immunoSEQ multiplex PCR; TCRdb keeps in-frame clones, though not all of them. The sample contains some 130,000 clones, about 90% of which appear only once. The CDR3 covers 15 residues. Germline V gene lookup returns CDR1 LGHNA and CDR2 YSLEER. Trimming shortened V by 0 bases and J by 2 bases, and 9 bases separated the two germline ends. This TCR was sampled from an adult in good health. The genes are TRBV4-3 and TRBJ2-3; D remains unclear. The input for sequencing was peripheral blood, taken on day 0 of AZD1222 vaccination. The DNA of the CDR3 is TGCGCCAGCAGCCAAGATCTAACTAACACAGATACGCAGTATTTT. Translated: CASSQDLTNTDTQYF.